The 17 T cell receptor beta chains presented below share a single source sample, sequenced in a study of T cell responses to AZD1222 COVID-19 vaccine. Profiled with immunoSEQ multiplex PCR; TCRdb holds only in-frame clones, not every one. The data contain some 120,000 clones, 70% to 90% of them singletons. The source was peripheral blood, collected 28 days after the second AZD1222 dose. The receptors shown here come from an adult who received the AZD1222 COVID-19 vaccine.

This clone was detected only a few times. This chain connects TRBV12-3 or TRBV12-4 to TRBJ2-1; 11 nucleotides agree with TRBD1. V lost 6 bases and J lost 14; bases outside the gene matches: 6. The CDR3 loop spans 12 amino acids. The CDR3 nucleotides read TGTGCCAGCAGCGAACCGGGACAGGGGGAGTTCTTC. Protein product: CASSEPGQGEFF.

The chain links TRBV6-1 to TRBJ2-7; D is possibly TRBD2 (5 bases). The CDR3 spans 16 residues. The V end was cut by 0 bases, the J end by 3 bases, with 15 bases between. Germline CDR1 reads MNHNS; CDR2 reads SASEGT. The CDR3 protein is CASSEALRLKLYEQYF. DNA of the CDR3: TGTGCCAGCAGTGAAGCGCTGCGACTAAAACTCTACGAGCAGTACTTC.

This clone was picked up one time. The gene calls are TRBV20-1 and TRBJ1-5; D remains unclear. The V gene's germline CDR1 is DFQATT and CDR2 SNEGSKA (reference sequence). V was pared by 3 bases and J by 0 bases, with 9 bases between. This CDR3 contains 14 residues. The CDR3 spells CSASGEYSNQPQHF. The DNA for the CDR3 is TGCAGTGCTAGTGGCGAGTATAGCAATCAGCCCCAGCATTTT.

The chain has TRBV6-5 and TRBJ1-6, with D possibly matching TRBD1 (5 bases). From germline, CDR1 is MNHEY and CDR2 SVGAGI. Between the trimmed V and J ends, which lost 0 bases and 7 bases, there was a span of 10 bases. The length of the CDR3 is 15 residues. CDR3 amino acids: CASSYSAAGNSPLHF. The CDR3, as DNA: TGTGCCAGCAGTTACTCGGCTGCAGGGAATTCACCCCTCCACTTT.

The chain is built from TRBV5-4 and TRBJ1-3; D gene ambiguous. This CDR3 is 14 amino acids long. Trimming stripped 2 bases from V and 0 bases from J, with 6 bases between. Germline-derived CDR1 and CDR2 are SGHNT and YYREEE (reference sequence). The CDR3, as DNA: TGTGCCAGCAGCTTAAGGGACTCTGGAAACACCATATATTTT. Translated: CASSLRDSGNTIYF.

The chain links TRBV4-3 to TRBJ1-2; tentative D call: TRBD1 (6 bases). V was pared by 2 bases and J by 2 bases, with 12 bases between. The CDR3 extends over 15 amino acids. CDR1 is LGHNA, CDR2 YSLEER, per germline. The CDR3 nucleotides read TGCGCCAGCAGCCAAAAATGGGGGGCCAACTATGGCTACACCTTC. Translated, it gives CASSQKWGANYGYTF.

The rearrangement joins TRBV7-2 to TRBJ1-6; no definite D call. Germline CDR1 SGHTA, CDR2 FQGNSA. With 2 bases removed from V and 7 bases from J, the gap between germline ends came to 12 bases. CDR3 length: 15 amino acids. CDR3 nucleotide sequence: TGTGCCAGCAGCTTAACGGCTCCGGGGAATTCACCCCTCCACTTT. Amino acids: CASSLTAPGNSPLHF. Full variable domain (remainder filled in from reference TRBV7-2 and TRBJ1-6): GAGVSQSPSNKVTEKGKDVELRCDPISGHTALYWYRQSLGQGLEFLIYFQGNSAPDKSGLPSDRFSAERTGGSVSTLTIQRTQQEDSAVYLCASSLTAPGNSPLHFGNGTRLTVT.

The CDR3 region has the DNA TGCGCCAGCAGCCAAGATAAGGCCACACCCCTCCACTTT. Its protein is CASSQDKATPLHF. The V and J genes are TRBV4-1 and TRBJ1-6, with D unresolved. Germline V gene lookup returns CDR1 MGHRA and CDR2 YSYEKL. V dropped 0 bases and J dropped 11 bases, with 8 bases sitting between them. The CDR3 totals 13 residues.

This rearrangement joins TRBV28 to TRBJ1-1; no reliable D call. The CDR3 spans 14 residues. CDR1 is MDHEN and CDR2 is SYDVKM in the germline V gene. V was pared by 6 bases and J by 3 bases, with 14 bases between. This CDR3 reads CASRSGNSDTEAFF. CDR3 coding DNA: TGTGCCAGCAGATCGGGCAATTCGGACACTGAAGCTTTCTTT.

The rearrangement joins TRBV18 to TRBJ1-2; 9 bases fit TRBD1. Trimming at V came to 3 bases and at J to 4 bases, leaving 9 bases not matched to a gene. The germline V gene has CDR1 KGHSH and CDR2 LQKENI. The CDR3 has 16 amino acids. The CDR3 nucleotides are TGTGCCAGCTCACCCCGAGGACCGGGACAGGGCTATGGCTACACCTTC. Amino acids: CASSPRGPGQGYGYTF.

V gene TRBV15 combines with J gene TRBJ1-4; 9 nucleotides align to TRBD1. This CDR3 region has 16 residues. Germline V gives CDR1 LNHNV, CDR2 YYDKDF (reference sequence). J gave up 7 bases and V 1 base, and 7 bases lay outside the gene matches. CDR3 nucleotide sequence: TGTGCCACCAGCAGAGGGCCGGGACAGGGTGGTGAAAAACTGTTTTTT. It encodes CATSRGPGQGGEKLFF. The whole variable domain, remainder taken from reference TRBV15 and TRBJ1-4, is DAMVIQNPRYQVTQFGKPVTLSCSQTLNHNVMYWYQQKSSQAPKLLFHYYDKDFNNEADTPDNFQSRRPNTSFCFLDIRSPGLGDTAMYLCATSRGPGQGGEKLFFGSGTQLSVL.

The J gene is TRBJ1-6, the V gene TRBV18; D is ambiguous. The CDR3 is 15 amino acids. The V and J ends lost 2 bases and 6 bases respectively, with 11 bases between them. Germline assignment: CDR1 KGHSH and CDR2 LQKENI. DNA for the CDR3: TGTGCCAGCTCACCAAGTTCCGGGGTTAATTCACCCCTCCACTTT. Its translation is CASSPSSGVNSPLHF.

The chain has TRBV6-5 and TRBJ1-6; TRBD1 is a possible D gene (5 bases). Germline V gene lookup returns CDR1 MNHEY and CDR2 SVGAGI. The CDR3 is 15 amino acids. V was cut by 6 bases and J by 5 bases, with 14 bases left in between. CDR3 sequence: CASSPWGGNNSPLHF. The CDR3 DNA is TGTGCCAGCAGCCCCTGGGGGGGGAATAATTCACCCCTCCACTTT.

This sequence joins TRBV28 and TRBJ1-2; D not resolved. V was shortened by 10 bases and J by 4 bases, with 19 bases between the two germline ends. Germline values: CDR1 MDHEN, CDR2 SYDVKM. CDR3 size: 14 residues. Written as DNA, the CDR3 is TGTGCCACCGCCCGATTGCGGGGTACCTATGGCTACACCTTC. Protein product: CATARLRGTYGYTF.

This chain uses TRBV4-1 with TRBJ2-5; 12 bases are shared with TRBD2. The CDR3 covers 16 residues. Germline trimming cut 4 bases from V and 5 bases from J; bases unmatched to any gene: 8. Germline V lookup: CDR1 MGHRA, CDR2 YSYEKL. CDR3 residues: CASSPRLAGERETQYF. CDR3 nucleotide sequence: TGCGCCAGCAGCCCCAGACTAGCGGGAGAACGGGAGACCCAGTACTTC.

The V and J genes are TRBV10-3 and TRBJ1-5; no reliable D call. The germline CDR1 and CDR2 sequences are ENHRY and SYGVKD. V dropped 6 bases and J dropped 11 bases, with 17 bases sitting between them. CDR3 size: 13 residues. CDR3 residues: CAIREDLLGAQHF. In DNA form, the CDR3 reads TGTGCCATCAGAGAGGACCTCCTTGGGGCCCAGCATTTT.

This clone has only a few counts. The chain combines TRBV28 with TRBJ1-4, with a possible D match to TRBD1 (5 bases). Germline CDR1 and CDR2: MDHEN and SYDVKM. This CDR3 has 16 amino acids. V lost 3 bases to trimming and J lost 0 bases, with 11 bases between them. CDR3 sequence (DNA): TGTGCCAGCAGTTTGGAAGGGGCAGCAACTAATGAAAAACTGTTTTTT. This sequence encodes CASSLEGAATNEKLFF.